This is a list of T cell receptor beta chains from one sample in a study of cytomegalovirus exposure and HLA in healthy donors. This table comes from immunoSEQ multiplex PCR, and its TCRdb copy is limited to in-frame clones, with some not included. The top ten hold roughly 8% of the sample, which has 150,000 to 180,000 clones, 70% to 80% seen once. The sequenced sample was PBMCs. These receptor sequences come from a man in his thirties or forties in good health and CMV-seropositive. CDR3s include the opening cysteine and the closing phenylalanine or tryptophan. A D gene is named only where the DNA matches it firmly. Only part of the rows carry a size: once, few, many, or a class if the clone is expanded.

v_gene: TRBV4-2; abundance: .; d_gene: .; j_gene: TRBJ1-1; CDR3nt: TGTGCCAGCAGCCAAGACGTCCCGAGCGGGACTGAAGCTTTCTTT; CDR3aa: CASSQDVPSGTEAFF
v_gene: TRBV28; abundance: .; d_gene: TRBD1; j_gene: TRBJ1-2; CDR3nt: TGTGCCAGCAGGACAGGGGGCTATGGCTACACCTTC; CDR3aa: CASRTGGYGYTF
v_gene: TRBV30; abundance: once; d_gene: .; j_gene: TRBJ1-2; CDR3nt: TGTGCCTGGAGTCCCGCTAACTATGGCTACACCTTC; CDR3aa: CAWSPANYGYTF
v_gene: TRBV29-1; abundance: .; d_gene: .; j_gene: TRBJ1-2; CDR3nt: TGCAGCGTTCCTGAGACGGACTTCTATGGCTACACCTTC; CDR3aa: CSVPETDFYGYTF
v_gene: TRBV7-2; abundance: .; d_gene: TRBD1; j_gene: TRBJ2-5; CDR3nt: TGTGCCAGCAGCTACGGGACAGAAGAGACCCAGTACTTC; CDR3aa: CASSYGTEETQYF
v_gene: TRBV10-1; abundance: .; d_gene: .; j_gene: TRBJ1-2; CDR3nt: TGCGCCAGCATTAAGCCTAAACCGGACTATGGCTACACCTTC; CDR3aa: CASIKPKPDYGYTF
v_gene: TRBV5-6; abundance: once; d_gene: TRBD1; j_gene: TRBJ2-3; CDR3nt: TGTGCCAGCAGCCTTTGGGACAGGGATACCTCAGATACGCAGTATTTT; CDR3aa: CASSLWDRDTSDTQYF
v_gene: TRBV5-6; abundance: .; d_gene: .; j_gene: TRBJ1-5; CDR3nt: TGTGCCAGCAGCTTGGATATTAGCGGGGGGGCAGATACGCAGCATTTT; CDR3aa: CASSLDISGGADTQHF
v_gene: TRBV12-5; abundance: .; d_gene: .; j_gene: TRBJ1-5; CDR3nt: TGTGCTAGTGGTCCCTCTGACAGGTCGGGCCAGCCCCAGCATTTT; CDR3aa: CASGPSDRSGQPQHF
v_gene: TRBV9; abundance: .; d_gene: TRBD1; j_gene: TRBJ2-5; CDR3nt: TGTGCCAGCAGCGTAGGCCCAGGGGGCGAGACCCAGTACTTC; CDR3aa: CASSVGPGGETQYF
v_gene: TRBV11-1; abundance: few; d_gene: .; j_gene: TRBJ2-7; CDR3nt: TGTGCCAGCAGCTTAAGGCGGTTTGGAGCCGAGCAGTACTTC; CDR3aa: CASSLRRFGAEQYF
v_gene: TRBV12-2; abundance: .; d_gene: .; j_gene: TRBJ1-6; CDR3nt: TGTGCAAGTCGCTTCAGGGAGGCGTATAATTCACCCCTCCACTTT; CDR3aa: CASRFREAYNSPLHF
v_gene: TRBV6-5; abundance: .; d_gene: TRBD2; j_gene: TRBJ2-1; CDR3nt: TGTGCCAGCATGCGGGGGAATGAGCAGTTCTTC; CDR3aa: CASMRGNEQFF